A single sample is the source of the 6 T cell receptor beta chains below, sequenced in a study of OX40 agonist ivuxolimab in advanced cancers. The protocol was immunoSEQ multiplex PCR, while the TCRdb copy is restricted to in-frame clones and leaves out a portion. The sample carries 100,000 or so clones, around 86% recorded once. Sequenced material: CD4+ or CD8+ T cells sorted from blood, taken in a trial of the OX40 agonist ivuxolimab. The source is an adult with an advanced solid tumor such as melanoma, head and neck, liver or kidney cancer.

The chain employs TRBV20-1 and TRBJ2-5; no clear D. This CDR3 comprises 11 residues. Germline V gene sequence: CDR1 DFQATT, CDR2 SNEGSKA (reference sequence). CDR3 protein: CSLGVWETQYF. CDR3 sequence (DNA): TGCAGCCTCGGAGTGTGGGAGACCCAGTACTTC.

The chain carries TRBV5-1 and TRBJ1-1; maybe TRBD1 (6 bases). This CDR3 region has 21 residues. V was clipped by 0 bases and J by 0 bases, with 27 bases between them. Germline loops: CDR1 SGHRS, CDR2 YFSETQ. The CDR3 region is CASSLAPRYFEQGKMNTEAFF. The CDR3 DNA reads as TGCGCCAGCAGCTTGGCGCCACGATATTTTGAACAGGGAAAGATGAACACTGAAGCTTTCTTT. Combining the CDR3 with reference TRBV5-1 and TRBJ1-1 gives the whole variable domain KAGVTQTPRYLIKTRGQQVTLSCSPISGHRSVSWYQQTPGQGLQFLFEYFSETQRNKGNFPGRFSGRQFSNSRSEMNVSTLELGDSALYLCASSLAPRYFEQGKMNTEAFFGQGTRLTVV.

The genes are TRBV10-2 and TRBJ2-7, with D possibly being TRBD2 (6 bases). With 6 bases removed from V and 4 bases from J, the gap between germline ends came to 13 bases. The CDR3 extends over 13 amino acids. Per the germline V gene, CDR1 is WSHSY and CDR2 is SAAADI. CDR3: CASRTGVLYEQYF. The CDR3 nucleotides read TGCGCCAGCAGGACGGGAGTTCTATACGAGCAGTACTTC.

The genes are TRBV29-1 and TRBJ2-3; D is ambiguous. Between the trimmed V and J ends, which lost 7 bases and 4 bases, there was a span of 18 bases. This CDR3 spans 14 amino acids. Per germline, CDR1 SQVTM and CDR2 ANQGSEA. The chain's CDR3 is CSGEGPGEPDTQYF. The CDR3 nucleotides are TGCAGCGGAGAAGGCCCCGGTGAGCCAGATACGCAGTATTTT.

The chain joins TRBV10-1 to TRBJ2-1; D ambiguous. The V end was cut by 2 bases, the J end by 5 bases, with 7 bases between. The CDR3 contains 13 residues. Germline CDR1 WNHNN, CDR2 SYGVQD (reference sequence). For the CDR3, the DNA is TGCGCCAGCAGTGAGAAACTGGACAATGAGCAGTTCTTC. Translated: CASSEKLDNEQFF.

The chain is built from TRBV5-1 and TRBJ2-2, with 9 bases lining up with TRBD2. After removal of 0 bases from V and 4 bases from J, the junction contained 4 bases not matched to a gene. From germline, CDR1 is SGHRS and CDR2 YFSETQ. CDR3 length: 16 amino acids. CDR3 bases: TGCGCCAGCAGCTTGGTTAGCGGGGGTTCCACCGGGGAGCTGTTTTTT. Its translation: CASSLVSGGSTGELFF.